The clone carrying this TCR beta chain was seen only once. This entry belongs to a study of T cell changes during pregnancy in multiple sclerosis. Sequencing used immunoSEQ multiplex PCR; TCRdb keeps in-frame clones, though not all of them. The table has 85,000 to 130,000 clones, roughly 89% seen once. This clonotype was sampled from a female donor with multiple sclerosis, enrolled in a pregnancy study. The source material was peripheral blood, sampled before pregnancy.

As DNA, the CDR3 is TGTGCCAGCAGCGTCAGGGTTGCTGGGGCCAACGTCCTGACTTTC. Its translation: CASSVRVAGANVLTF. The J gene is TRBJ2-6, the V gene TRBV9; weak D call: TRBD1 (5 bases). CDR3 length equals 15 residues. Trimming left V 2 bases short and J 2 bases short, with 8 bases between. Per germline, CDR1 SGDLS and CDR2 YYNGEE.